Shown below are 27 T cell receptor beta chains from a single sample sequenced in a study of blood T cell repertoires in COVID-19. This table comes from immunoSEQ multiplex PCR, and its TCRdb copy is limited to in-frame clones, with some not included. The sample includes approximately 150,000 clones, roughly 79% of them seen just once. Sequenced: peripheral blood. The receptors were gathered from a man aged 45 to 65 with active or convalescent COVID-19.

This clone was counted many times. The chain employs TRBV11-2 and TRBJ2-4, with D perhaps matching TRBD1 (6 bases). CDR1 SGHAT and CDR2 FQNNGV come from the germline V gene. The V end was cut by 2 bases, the J end by 2 bases, with 16 bases between. The CDR3 is 17 amino acids. The CDR3 nucleotides read TGTGCCAGCAGCTTAAACAGGGTTGGTATACCCAAAAACATTCAGTACTTC. It codes for CASSLNRVGIPKNIQYF.

The chain links TRBV10-2 to TRBJ2-3; D unclear. CDR3 length equals 15 residues. The germline CDR1 and CDR2 sequences are WSHSY and SAAADI. V was pared by 1 base and J by 4 bases, with 12 bases between. DNA for the CDR3: TGCGCCAGCAGTGAGTTACGCCGTAGCTCAGATACGCAGTATTTT. Protein product: CASSELRRSSDTQYF.

The chain carries TRBV21-1 and TRBJ1-1; the D segment call TRBD1 is taken from the table without a DNA check. TRBV21-1 counts as a pseudogene. The CDR3 covers 18 residues. CDR3 DNA: TGTGCCAGCAGCAACCTTATAGTCCGGGACAGGGTTGGAACTGAAGCTTTCTTT. Its translation: CASSNLIVRDRVGTEAFF.

V usage is TRBV27 and J usage is TRBJ2-7, with 9 bases matching TRBD2. The J segment lost 4 bases and the V segment lost 2 bases, leaving 6 bases of the junction unmatched. The CDR3 spans 15 residues. The germline V gene encodes CDR1 MNHEY and CDR2 SMNVEV (reference sequence). CDR3 sequence reads: CASSLNGGRDYEQYF. The CDR3 DNA reads TGTGCCAGCAGTTTAAATGGCGGGAGGGATTACGAGCAGTACTTC.

The genes are TRBV28 and TRBJ2-3, with 10 bases that match TRBD1. CDR1 and CDR2 from the germline V gene are MDHEN and SYDVKM. The CDR3 spans 15 residues. V lost 10 bases to trimming and J lost 4 bases; unmatched junction nucleotides: 11. CDR3 loop: CATKTGTGAADTQYF. CDR3 DNA: TGTGCCACCAAGACCGGGACAGGGGCCGCAGATACGCAGTATTTT.

V is TRBV5-6 and J is TRBJ1-5, with D perhaps TRBD1 (6 bases). The CDR3 covers 16 residues. The germline gives CDR1 SGHDT, CDR2 YYEEEE. The V and J ends lost 3 bases and 3 bases respectively, with 16 bases between them. The CDR3 region has the DNA TGTGCCAGCAGCTCGGACAGAGGCACTCTCAATCAGCCCCAGCATTTT. Amino acid sequence: CASSSDRGTLNQPQHF.

The chain couples TRBV11-3 to TRBJ2-1, with 10 nucleotides matching TRBD1. V shed 5 bases, J shed 4 bases, and the junction held 8 bases outside the gene matches. The CDR3 spans 16 residues. The V gene's germline CDR1 is SGHNT and CDR2 YENEEA. CDR3 amino acids: CASSPTRDRGYNEQFF. The CDR3 DNA reads TGTGCCAGCAGCCCCACCCGGGACAGGGGTTACAATGAGCAGTTCTTC.

In DNA form, the CDR3 reads TGTGCCAGCAGGGCCCCCTGGCTAGCGGGGCATCCCTACAATGAGCAGTTCTTC. Translated: CASRAPWLAGHPYNEQFF. This chain links TRBV7-2 with TRBJ2-1; TRBD2 matches at 9 bases. This CDR3 spans 18 amino acids. The V gene end was trimmed by 6 bases and the J gene end by 2 bases; junction bases not matched to a gene: 14. Germline values: CDR1 SGHTA, CDR2 FQGNSA.

In this sample, this clone turned up once. The genes are TRBV6-1 and TRBJ2-1, with 9 positions matching TRBD1. CDR3 length equals 16 residues. Germline assignment: CDR1 MNHNS and CDR2 SASEGT. The trim removed 4 bases at V and 5 bases at J, leaving 9 bases unmatched. The CDR3 is CASSVTFGQGNNEQFF. Written as DNA, the CDR3 is TGTGCCAGCAGTGTCACCTTCGGACAGGGGAACAATGAGCAGTTCTTC.

The chain couples TRBV5-6 to TRBJ2-7; D perhaps matches TRBD1 (6 bases). The CDR3 consists of 12 residues. V was trimmed by 4 bases and J by 6 bases, leaving 11 bases between them. Looked up from germline, CDR1 is SGHDT and CDR2 is YYEEEE. The DNA of the CDR3 is TGTGCCAGCAGCGAGGACAGTTCCGAGCAGTACTTC. It specifies CASSEDSSEQYF.

This clone was found once. The chain joins TRBV5-8 to TRBJ2-3; TRBD2 might be the D (5 bases). This CDR3 spans 15 amino acids. The V and J ends lost 3 bases and 1 base respectively, with 12 bases between them. Per the germline V gene, CDR1 is SGHTS and CDR2 is YDEGEE. DNA for the CDR3: TGTGCCAGCAGCTCGGGCCCTAGCCGCACAGATACGCAGTATTTT. Translating it yields CASSSGPSRTDTQYF.

The table lists this clone with a few counts. The chain carries TRBV7-3 and TRBJ2-1, with 12 bases fitting TRBD2. V gave up 5 bases and J gave up 8 bases; unmatched junction bases: 10. Germline CDR1 SGHTA, CDR2 FQGTGA. The CDR3 contains 16 residues. Here the CDR3 reads CASSTTGLAGRYEQFF. The CDR3 region has the DNA TGTGCCAGCAGCACTACCGGACTAGCGGGACGATATGAGCAGTTCTTC.

The genes are TRBV9 and TRBJ1-3; D is possibly TRBD1 (6 bases). The ends were cut back, 0 bases at V and 1 base at J, with 11 bases in the middle. The CDR3 consists of 16 residues. Germline assignment: CDR1 SGDLS and CDR2 YYNGEE. The CDR3 loop reads CASSVGLGASGNTIYF. The CDR3 DNA is TGTGCCAGCAGCGTAGGGCTGGGGGCGTCTGGAAACACCATATATTTT.

The V gene is TRBV29-1, the J gene TRBJ1-1; tentative D call: TRBD1 (6 bases). Trimming took off 4 bases at V and 6 bases at J, with 15 bases between the two ends. Germline V gene sequence: CDR1 SQVTM, CDR2 ANQGSEA. The CDR3 is 13 amino acids. The DNA for the CDR3 is TGCAGCGTTGTGGGCCAGGGGTGGCCTGAAGCTTTCTTT. Translating gives CSVVGQGWPEAFF.

The V gene is TRBV28, the J gene TRBJ2-7; TRBD2 aligns across 9 bases. The CDR3 extends over 14 amino acids. V trimming: 5 bases; J trimming: 7 bases; junction bases outside the gene matches: 9. CDR1 MDHEN and CDR2 SYDVKM come from the germline V gene. The chain's CDR3 is CASSNSGSEGEQYF. CDR3 DNA: TGTGCCAGCAGTAATAGCGGGAGCGAGGGGGAGCAGTACTTC.

The chain combines TRBV21-1 with TRBJ2-7; no check of the table's D call, TRBD2, against the DNA was made. TRBV21-1 is given as a pseudogene. The length of the CDR3 is 15 residues. CDR3 nucleotide sequence: TGTGCCAGCAGCCTCGGGAACAACAATCCCTACGAGCAGTACTTC. It encodes CASSLGNNNPYEQYF.

The chain is built from TRBV13 and TRBJ2-2; D is undetermined. Germline loops: CDR1 PRHDT, CDR2 FYEKMQ (reference sequence). V was pared by 6 bases and J by 6 bases, with 11 bases between. This CDR3 has 13 residues. CDR3 in DNA: TGTGCCAGCAGTCCACGGCTAGCCGGGGAGCTGTTTTTT. It specifies CASSPRLAGELFF.

V gene TRBV29-1 combines with J gene TRBJ1-1; a weak D match, TRBD1 (6 bases). Germline-derived CDR1 and CDR2 are SQVTM and ANQGSEA. Trimming took off 7 bases at V and 0 bases at J, with 12 bases between the two ends. The CDR3 extends over 13 amino acids. This CDR3 reads CSGQARMNTEAFF. The CDR3 DNA is TGCAGCGGACAGGCACGGATGAACACTGAAGCTTTCTTT.

This clone was seen just once. The chain uses TRBV27 and TRBJ2-3, with D tentatively TRBD1 (6 bases). The CDR3 length is 15 residues. Per the germline V gene, CDR1 is MNHEY and CDR2 is SMNVEV (reference sequence). V dropped 1 base and J dropped 0 bases, with 8 bases sitting between them. The CDR3 nucleotides are TGTGCCAGCAGTTTATGGACAGACAGCACAGATACGCAGTATTTT. The encoded protein is CASSLWTDSTDTQYF.

This clone has a handful of counts. The CDR3 bases are TGTGCCAGCAGCCAAGAGGGGGAGGGTAATACCGGGGAGCTGTTTTTT. Protein sequence: CASSQEGEGNTGELFF. The rearrangement links TRBV3-1 (or the pseudogene TRBV3-2) to TRBJ2-2; TRBD2 matches 7 bases. From germline, CDR1 is LGHDT and CDR2 YNNKEL (reference sequence). This CDR3 region has 16 residues. V lost 0 bases and J lost 5; bases outside the gene matches: 6.

The chain uses TRBV11-3 and TRBJ2-1; the D gene is possibly TRBD2 (6 bases). Germline V lookup: CDR1 SGHNT, CDR2 YENEEA. CDR3 length: 15 amino acids. Trimming stripped 2 bases from V and 4 bases from J, with 12 bases between. The CDR3 is CASSLRAGRYNEQFF. The CDR3 DNA sequence: TGTGCCAGCAGCTTAAGGGCGGGGAGATACAATGAGCAGTTCTTC.

The chain carries TRBV6-2 or TRBV6-3 and TRBJ2-2, with D uncertain. CDR3 length: 16 amino acids. CDR1 and CDR2 (germline): MNHEY, SVGEGT. With 4 bases removed from V and 5 bases from J, the gap between germline ends came to 17 bases. In DNA form, the CDR3 reads TGTGCCAGCAGTTCCCAGGATCTGCTAATGACCGGGGAGCTGTTTTTT. This translates into CASSSQDLLMTGELFF.

The CDR3: CASSLLGGRAYEQYF. The DNA for the CDR3 is TGTGCCAGCAGCTTGTTAGGCGGGAGGGCCTACGAGCAGTACTTC. The chain employs TRBV5-6 and TRBJ2-7, with 9 bases lining up with TRBD2. Germline loops: CDR1 SGHDT, CDR2 YYEEEE. V lost 1 base, J lost 2 bases, and 4 bases stayed unmatched. The CDR3 has 15 amino acids.

The CDR3: CASSVGLAGGTDTQYF. In nucleotides, the CDR3 is TGCGCCAGCAGCGTCGGACTAGCGGGAGGCACAGATACGCAGTATTTT. The chain is built from TRBV5-1 and TRBJ2-3, with 13 bases aligning to TRBD2. The junction had 3 bases not matched to a gene; V was cut back by 4 bases and J by 1 base. The CDR3 totals 16 residues. Germline V gene data show CDR1 as SGHRS and CDR2 as YFSETQ.

This chain links TRBV6-5 with TRBJ2-1; 15 positions agree with TRBD2. The ends lost 6 bases at V and 7 bases at J; junction bases unmatched: 4. Germline V gene data show CDR1 as MNHEY and CDR2 as SVGAGI. The CDR3 is made up of 15 amino acids. CDR3 DNA sequence: TGTGCCAGCAGCCGGACTAGCGGGAGGGGAAATGAGCAGTTCTTC. Encoded protein: CASSRTSGRGNEQFF.

The genes are TRBV11-3 and TRBJ2-3, with D perhaps matching TRBD1 (5 bases). V lost 5 bases and J 1 base, leaving 13 bases between the germline ends. From germline, CDR1 is SGHNT and CDR2 YENEEA. The CDR3 spans 15 residues. DNA for the CDR3: TGTGCCAGCAGCCCCCGCGCAGGGCGCACAGATACGCAGTATTTT. This codes for CASSPRAGRTDTQYF.

The chain couples TRBV25-1 to TRBJ2-2; 9 bases align to TRBD1. Losses at the gene ends were 8 bases for V and 3 bases for J; bases not matched to a gene: 4. There are 14 residues in the CDR3. From germline, CDR1 is MGHDK and CDR2 SYGVNS. CDR3 sequence reads: CASGDRADTGELFF. The CDR3 coding sequence is TGTGCCAGCGGGGACAGGGCCGACACCGGGGAGCTGTTTTTT.